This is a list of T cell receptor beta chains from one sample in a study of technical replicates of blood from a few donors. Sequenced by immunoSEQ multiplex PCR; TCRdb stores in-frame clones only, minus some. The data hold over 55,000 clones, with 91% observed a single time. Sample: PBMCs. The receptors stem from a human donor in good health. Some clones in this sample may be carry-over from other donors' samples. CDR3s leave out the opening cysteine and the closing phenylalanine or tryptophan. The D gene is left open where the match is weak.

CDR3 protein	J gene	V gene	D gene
ASSQGVLRGGSYEQY	TRBJ2-7	TRBV14	NA
ASSPSQRGLITDTQY	TRBJ2-3	TRBV7-9	TRBD2
ASSSTGTYGYT	TRBJ1-2	TRBV7-9	TRBD1
ASSERDREQETQY	TRBJ2-5	TRBV6-4	TRBD1
ASSEYTTGAADEQY	TRBJ2-7	TRBV25-1	TRBD1
ASSLSTRDRGYEQY	TRBJ2-7	TRBV5-1	TRBD1
ASSQNTGFGQPQH	TRBJ1-5	TRBV4-3	NA
ASSFRQEANYGYT	TRBJ1-2	TRBV6-5	NA
ASSRGMTEKLF	TRBJ1-4	TRBV7-2	NA
ASSLAGTQDYYEQY	TRBJ2-7	TRBV18	NA
ASSLGREGTGELF	TRBJ2-2	TRBV7-7	TRBD2
ASTAGSIQETQY	TRBJ2-5	TRBV5-1	NA
ASTALGDSDYEQY	TRBJ2-7	TRBV7-8	NA
ASSEATRKTNYGYT	TRBJ1-2	TRBV2	NA
AWSTAGNQPQH	TRBJ1-5	TRBV30	NA
ASSYRRGQSNEKLF	TRBJ1-4	TRBV6-5	NA
ASSSSGTGGYT	TRBJ1-2	TRBV6-8	NA
ACNRGGTYEQY	TRBJ2-7	TRBV30	NA
ASSVFSGRLYNEQF	TRBJ2-1	TRBV9	TRBD2